Presented here are 31 T cell receptor beta chains from one specimen sequenced in a study of blood T cell repertoires in COVID-19. TCRdb's copy holds only in-frame clones and misses some; the assay was immunoSEQ multiplex PCR. The table has 140,000 to 150,000 clones, 87% seen once; the top ten hold about 37%. Material: peripheral blood. These receptors were obtained from a man between 50 and 59 years old who had recovered from COVID-19.

V gene TRBV5-1 combines with J gene TRBJ1-1; maybe TRBD1 (6 bases). This CDR3 contains 15 residues. Trimming took 0 bases from V and 1 from J, leaving 10 bases between them. The V gene's germline CDR1 is SGHRS and CDR2 YFSETQ. The CDR3 spells CASSLAGGANTEAFF. For the CDR3, the DNA is TGCGCCAGCAGCTTGGCGGGGGGGGCGAACACTGAAGCTTTCTTT.

The V gene is TRBV2, the J gene TRBJ1-6; D is ambiguous. This CDR3 contains 14 residues. Germline-derived CDR1 and CDR2 are SNHLY and FYNNEI. V lost 4 bases and J lost 4, with 8 bases in between. The CDR3 sequence: CASSASTYNSPLHF. CDR3 bases: TGTGCCAGCAGTGCCAGTACATATAATTCACCCCTCCACTTT. Together with reference TRBV2 and TRBJ1-6, the CDR3 gives the full variable domain: EPEVTQTPSHQVTQMGQEVILRCVPISNHLYFYWYRQILGQKVEFLVSFYNNEISEKSEIFDDQFSVERPDGSNFTLKIRSTKLEDSAMYFCASSASTYNSPLHFGNGTRLTVT.

The chain joins TRBV6-6 to TRBJ1-6, with D uncertain. Germline assignment: CDR1 MNHNY and CDR2 SVGAGI (reference sequence). The CDR3 runs 12 residues. Trimming took off 9 bases at V and 14 bases at J, with 17 bases between the two ends. CDR3 protein: CASSRASQALHF. The CDR3 nucleotides are TGTGCCAGTTCTCGCGCAAGTCAGGCCCTCCACTTT.

The chain uses TRBV2 and TRBJ2-4; the match to TRBD2 covers 7 bases. CDR1 and CDR2 from the germline V gene are SNHLY and FYNNEI. Trimming cost V 6 bases and J 0 bases; bases outside gene matches: 5. This CDR3 is built from 15 residues. The CDR3 here is CASRRGTIAKNIQYF. The CDR3 nucleotides read TGTGCCAGCAGGCGGGGGACTATAGCCAAAAACATTCAGTACTTC. The whole variable domain, remainder taken from reference TRBV2 and TRBJ2-4, is EPEVTQTPSHQVTQMGQEVILRCVPISNHLYFYWYRQILGQKVEFLVSFYNNEISEKSEIFDDQFSVERPDGSNFTLKIRSTKLEDSAMYFCASRRGTIAKNIQYFGAGTRLSVL.

This clone qualifies as medium-sized. The rearrangement joins TRBV6-2 or TRBV6-3 to TRBJ1-2, with TRBD1 identical over 8 bases. J gave up 4 bases and V 1 base, and 8 bases lay outside the gene matches. This CDR3 has 16 amino acids. CDR1 MNHEY and CDR2 SVGEGT come from the germline V gene. The CDR3 loop reads CASSYWGTGDAYGYTF. The CDR3, as DNA: TGTGCCAGCAGTTACTGGGGGACAGGCGATGCCTATGGCTACACCTTC.

The CDR3 loop is CASSPLGLAGGQETQYF. The CDR3 DNA is TGTGCCAGCAGCCCCCTGGGGCTAGCGGGGGGGCAAGAGACCCAGTACTTC. The V gene is TRBV7-7, the J gene TRBJ2-5, with TRBD2 matching over 12 bases. The V gene end was trimmed by 5 bases and the J gene end by 2 bases; junction bases not matched to a gene: 9. CDR1 is SSHAT, CDR2 FNYEAQ, per germline (reference sequence). This CDR3 is 17 amino acids long.

V usage is TRBV4-2 and J usage is TRBJ2-5; 8 bases fit TRBD1. Germline V CDR1 and CDR2: LGHNA, YNFKEQ. The ends lost 1 base at V and 5 bases at J; junction bases unmatched: 6. The CDR3 has 15 amino acids. The CDR3 region has the DNA TGTGCCAGCAGCCAAGTGTCCAGGGGGCTGGAGACCCAGTACTTC. Encoded protein: CASSQVSRGLETQYF.

The chain has TRBV10-3 and TRBJ1-1, with 10 positions matching TRBD1. The J segment lost 4 bases and the V segment lost 6 bases, leaving 5 bases of the junction unmatched. Germline V gene data show CDR1 as ENHRY and CDR2 as SYGVKD. The CDR3 runs 14 residues. CDR3 DNA: TGTGCCATCAGGCAGACAGGGGGCGGCACTGAAGCTTTCTTT. It yields the protein CAIRQTGGGTEAFF.

The chain combines TRBV18 with TRBJ1-1, with 10 bases that match TRBD1. Germline CDR1 reads KGHSH; CDR2 reads LQKENI. The V gene end was trimmed by 3 bases and the J gene end by 2 bases; junction bases not matched to a gene: 6. The CDR3 length is 16 residues. CDR3: CASSPSTGGGNTEAFF. The CDR3 DNA is TGTGCCAGCTCACCCTCGACAGGGGGCGGCAACACTGAAGCTTTCTTT.

The genes are TRBV5-6 and TRBJ1-6; 9 positions match TRBD1. Germline loops: CDR1 SGHDT, CDR2 YYEEEE. J was trimmed by 10 bases and V by 4 bases; bases with no gene match: 15. The CDR3 is made up of 17 amino acids. CDR3 region: CASSPSLRTGEDSPLHF. The CDR3 DNA follows: TGTGCCAGCAGCCCGTCTCTCCGGACAGGGGAAGACTCACCCCTCCACTTT.

V usage is TRBV7-8 and J usage is TRBJ1-2; TRBD1 matches at 8 bases. The CDR3 covers 14 residues. V shed 3 bases, J shed 4 bases, and the junction held 4 bases outside the gene matches. Looked up from germline, CDR1 is SGHVS and CDR2 is FQNEAQ. CDR3 sequence: CASSFPGGGYGYTF. The CDR3 DNA reads as TGTGCCAGCAGCTTCCCAGGGGGCGGCTATGGCTACACCTTC.

V gene TRBV18 combines with J gene TRBJ2-1, with 16 nucleotides matching TRBD2. This CDR3 comprises 18 residues. CDR1 is KGHSH, CDR2 LQKENI, per germline. The ends lost 6 bases at V and 4 bases at J; junction bases unmatched: 9. The CDR3 DNA follows: TGTGCCAGCTCCCCGGGACTAGCGGGGGGGAAAGATTACAATGAGCAGTTCTTC. Translation gives CASSPGLAGGKDYNEQFF.

The V and J genes are TRBV5-6 and TRBJ1-1, with 9 bases matching TRBD1. This CDR3 has 14 amino acids. V lost 5 bases, J lost 5 bases, and 7 bases stayed unmatched. Germline V gene lookup returns CDR1 SGHDT and CDR2 YYEEEE. Here the CDR3 reads CASRTGGFDTEAFF. CDR3 sequence (DNA): TGTGCCAGCAGAACAGGGGGCTTCGATACTGAAGCTTTCTTT. Combining the CDR3 with reference TRBV5-6 and TRBJ1-1 gives the whole variable domain DAGVTQSPTHLIKTRGQQVTLRCSPKSGHDTVSWYQQALGQGPQFIFQYYEEEERQRGNFPDRFSGHQFPNYSSELNVNALLLGDSALYLCASRTGGFDTEAFFGQGTRLTVV.

The V call is TRBV30, the J call TRBJ1-5; D unresolved. Germline lookup yields CDR1 GTSNPN and CDR2 SVGIG (reference sequence). V lost 3 bases and J lost 0, with 9 bases in between. The length of the CDR3 is 14 residues. The CDR3 sequence: CAWSRRDSNQPQHF. The CDR3 region has the DNA TGTGCCTGGAGCCGCCGGGATAGCAATCAGCCCCAGCATTTT. The full variable domain, its missing parts supplied by reference TRBV30 and TRBJ1-5, is SQTIHQWPATLVQPVGSPLSLECTVEGTSNPNLYWYRQAAGRGLQLLFYSVGIGQISSEVPQNLSASRPQDRQFILSSKKLLLSDSGFYLCAWSRRDSNQPQHFGDGTRLSIL.

This clone has only one observation. The V call is TRBV12-5, the J call TRBJ1-2, with 9 bases matching TRBD1. The CDR3 spans 17 residues. CDR1 and CDR2 from the germline V gene are LGHNT and FRNRAP. J lost 8 bases, V lost 5 bases, and 18 bases had no gene match. The CDR3: CASGLPQPGTGLGGYTF. The DNA of the CDR3 is TGTGCTAGTGGTCTCCCTCAACCCGGGACAGGGTTGGGGGGCTACACCTTC.

This clone was seen only once. The V and J genes are TRBV9 and TRBJ1-3, with 11 bases aligning to TRBD1. From germline, CDR1 is SGDLS and CDR2 YYNGEE. The CDR3 totals 16 residues. V trimming: 0 bases; J trimming: 2 bases; junction bases outside the gene matches: 1. The CDR3 sequence is CASSVEGQGAGNTIYF. For the CDR3, the DNA is TGTGCCAGCAGCGTAGAGGGACAGGGGGCTGGAAACACCATATATTTT.

The chain uses TRBV4-1 and TRBJ2-1; TRBD2 agrees at 11 bases. The CDR3 is made up of 15 amino acids. The J segment lost 10 bases and the V segment lost 5 bases, leaving 10 bases of the junction unmatched. The germline CDR1 and CDR2 sequences are MGHRA and YSYEKL. The CDR3 region is CASSEPGLAVGEQFF. The CDR3 nucleotides read TGCGCCAGCAGCGAACCGGGACTAGCGGTGGGGGAGCAGTTCTTC.

This clone was recorded a few times. Other nucleotide sequences in the sample specify the same CDR3. The genes are TRBV2 and TRBJ1-1, with TRBD1 matching over 8 bases. Losses at the gene ends were 4 bases for V and 2 bases for J; bases not matched to a gene: 3. This CDR3 region has 14 residues. Germline V gene sequence: CDR1 SNHLY, CDR2 FYNNEI. CDR3 protein: CASSVDRVNTEAFF. Written as DNA, the CDR3 is TGTGCCAGCAGTGTGGACAGGGTAAACACTGAAGCTTTCTTT. Drawing the rest from reference TRBV2 and TRBJ1-1, the complete variable domain is EPEVTQTPSHQVTQMGQEVILRCVPISNHLYFYWYRQILGQKVEFLVSFYNNEISEKSEIFDDQFSVERPDGSNFTLKIRSTKLEDSAMYFCASSVDRVNTEAFFGQGTRLTVV.

This clone was observed once. The rearrangement uses TRBV6-5 and TRBJ1-2; 8 positions match TRBD1. CDR3 length: 13 residues. Germline CDR1 and CDR2: MNHEY and SVGAGI. V trimming: 11 bases; J trimming: 3 bases; junction bases outside the gene matches: 8. The CDR3 DNA is TGTGCCGCGACGGACAGGGTTGACTATGGCTACACCTTC. It encodes CAATDRVDYGYTF.

In this sample, this clone turned up once. The chain links TRBV2 to TRBJ2-7; TRBD2 is a possible D gene (7 bases). The CDR3 is made up of 14 amino acids. Trimming took off 5 bases at V and 0 bases at J, with 11 bases between the two ends. Per germline, CDR1 SNHLY and CDR2 FYNNEI. The CDR3 region is CASSRRGLSYEQYF. The CDR3 DNA is TGTGCCAGCAGTCGGCGGGGGCTCTCCTACGAGCAGTACTTC.

The chain combines TRBV4-1 with TRBJ1-3; perhaps TRBD1 as D (6 bases). This CDR3 comprises 17 residues. V was pared by 4 bases and J by 4 bases, with 20 bases between. The germline V gene has CDR1 MGHRA and CDR2 YSYEKL. CDR3 in DNA: TGCGCCAGCAGCCCCACCCCTACAGGGCTCTACGGAAACACCATATATTTT. As protein: CASSPTPTGLYGNTIYF.

This clone has just a few counts. The V gene is TRBV4-2, the J gene TRBJ2-2, with 9 bases matching TRBD2. The trim removed 0 bases at V and 6 bases at J, leaving 2 bases unmatched. The germline CDR1 and CDR2 sequences are LGHNA and YNFKEQ. CDR3 length: 15 amino acids. The CDR3 protein is CASSQERGGPGELFF. CDR3 bases: TGTGCCAGCAGCCAAGAGCGGGGGGGCCCCGGGGAGCTGTTTTTT.

The CDR3 loop is CAWSGPTEGGGTEAFF. The CDR3 bases are TGTGCCTGGAGTGGCCCTACCGAAGGGGGCGGCACTGAAGCTTTCTTT. This rearrangement joins TRBV30 to TRBJ1-1; 7 nucleotides align to TRBD1. J was trimmed by 4 bases and V by 1 base; bases with no gene match: 12. Germline lookup yields CDR1 GTSNPN and CDR2 SVGIG (reference sequence). The CDR3 runs to 16 residues.

This clone was recorded once. This chain uses TRBV12-5 with TRBJ2-5; 16 bases are a match to TRBD2. The germline V gene has CDR1 LGHNT and CDR2 FRNRAP. The CDR3 covers 16 residues. With 4 bases clipped from V and 5 bases from J, the junction kept 4 bases outside the gene matches. The CDR3 loop is CASGSGTSGGVETQYF. The CDR3 DNA is TGTGCTAGTGGTTCAGGGACTAGCGGGGGGGTGGAGACCCAGTACTTC.

This chain joins TRBV30 and TRBJ1-1; no definite D call. Trimming pared 0 bases from V and 7 bases from J, leaving 6 bases between. The CDR3 extends over 11 amino acids. From germline, CDR1 is GTSNPN and CDR2 SVGIG (reference sequence). The CDR3 reads CAWSVGIEAFF. The CDR3 nucleotides are TGTGCCTGGAGTGTCGGTATTGAAGCTTTCTTT.

The chain combines TRBV5-6 with TRBJ1-2, with 9 bases aligning to TRBD1. Germline trimming cut 3 bases from V and 4 bases from J; bases unmatched to any gene: 10. CDR1 and CDR2 from the germline V gene are SGHDT and YYEEEE. This CDR3 region has 16 residues. For the CDR3, the DNA is TGTGCCAGCAGCTCGGGGACAGGGAGTAAAGGCTATGGCTACACCTTC. This codes for CASSSGTGSKGYGYTF.

The V call is TRBV18, the J call TRBJ2-1; 11 positions agree with TRBD2. Germline V gene lookup returns CDR1 KGHSH and CDR2 LQKENI. There are 18 residues in the CDR3. V was clipped by 0 bases and J by 4 bases; unmatched bases: 8. CDR3 region: CASSPPILAGGLYNEQFF. Here the CDR3 DNA reads TGTGCCAGCTCACCACCGATCCTAGCGGGGGGACTTTACAATGAGCAGTTCTTC. Supplemented by reference TRBV18 and TRBJ2-1, the full variable domain reads NAGVMQNPRHLVRRRGQEARLRCSPMKGHSHVYWYRQLPEEGLKFMVYLQKENIIDESGMPKERFSAEFPKEGPSILRIQQVVRGDSAAYFCASSPPILAGGLYNEQFFGPGTRLTVL.

This chain connects TRBV3-1 (or the pseudogene TRBV3-2) to TRBJ1-1; D remains ambiguous. The CDR3 runs to 14 residues. The V end was cut by 2 bases, the J end by 5 bases, with 12 bases between. The V gene's germline CDR1 is LGHDT and CDR2 YNNKEL (reference sequence). CDR3 bases: TGTGCCAGCAGCCAAATGGGTGCGGGGACTGAAGCTTTCTTT. Translation: CASSQMGAGTEAFF.

The rearrangement joins TRBV7-9 to TRBJ1-5; possible D gene TRBD1, 5 bases. Germline V gives CDR1 SEHNR, CDR2 FQNEAQ (reference sequence). This CDR3 is built from 14 residues. Trimming pared 3 bases from V and 3 bases from J, leaving 9 bases between. The CDR3: CASSFDSLNQPQHF. In nucleotides, the CDR3 is TGTGCCAGCAGCTTCGACAGTCTCAATCAGCCCCAGCATTTT.

V is TRBV19 and J is TRBJ1-1, with 8 bases that match TRBD1. V lost 9 bases, J lost 5 bases, and 5 bases stayed unmatched. The germline V gene has CDR1 LNHDA and CDR2 SQIVND (reference sequence). This CDR3 has 12 amino acids. CDR3 sequence reads: CASDRGQTEAFF. The CDR3 DNA follows: TGTGCCAGCGACAGGGGACAAACTGAAGCTTTCTTT.

The chain uses TRBV4-2 and TRBJ2-7; a weak D match, TRBD2 (5 bases). CDR3 length: 18 amino acids. In germline, CDR1 is LGHNA, CDR2 YNFKEQ. V was clipped by 0 bases and J by 2 bases, with 20 bases between them. CDR3 sequence (DNA): TGTGCCAGCAGCCAAGATTTCTCCGGCGGGCCGAACCCCTACGAGCAGTACTTC. Encoded protein: CASSQDFSGGPNPYEQYF.